The sequence of this T cell receptor (beta chain) was determined in a study of T cell repertoires in aging, cancer and after chemotherapy (dated by TCRdb to the late 2010s). In terms of the full investigation: Donors spanned six age groups from 30 or younger to 70 or older, with at least three individuals per group. In the hematological group, paired pre- and post-chemotherapy samples were obtained from chronic lymphocytic leukemia patients treated with fludarabine- or bendamustine-based regimens. The cohort comprised 200 to 250 cancer patients, 90 to 94 with hematological and approximately 120 with solid cancers, plus 95 healthy donors as a reference group. Peripheral blood TCR beta repertoires from healthy donors and cancer patients were profiled to examine immunoaging and T cell reconstitution after chemotherapy. In total, the full dataset held 10 million or so TCR reads.

Rearranged TRB sequences spanning V, D and J segments were amplified by multiplex touch-down PCR using a mixed TRB-A/B primer pool. Two consecutive PCR reactions with Phusion HS II polymerase added Illumina adapters and sample indices to the amplicons. Amplicons were gel-purified using the NucleoSpin Gel and PCR Clean-up kit and were subsequently checked with Qubit and an Agilent 2100 Bioanalyzer. Sequencing of libraries was carried out on an Illumina MiSeq in 600-cycle, single-indexed, paired-end runs. Processing in the source paper ran as follows. TRB sequences were processed with MiXCR versions 2.12 and 3.0.5. A clone was defined as each unique CDR3 nucleotide sequence, and only productive sequences supported by at least two reads were kept. Repertoire metrics included Shannon diversity, evenness, clonality (one minus evenness), and alpha-parameterized diversity profiles from alpha 0 to 5. The IGoR algorithm was used to calculate generation probabilities of clones in the paired pre- and post-chemotherapy samples. TCRdb's own reprocessing of the public reads used fastp at Q25 and MiXCR and kept productive beta chains. Rows are unified per CDR3 protein, each entry keeping the most common DNA and genes. TCRdb, not the authors, supplied the V and J calls. Recorded for this sample are just under 5,000 distinct CDR3 sequences; about 34% of them occurred a single time. 13% to 15% of the sample belongs to the ten largest clones.

This clonotype was seen more than once but under ten times. Its antigen is not yet known. No quality values exist for individual bases; no much larger clone is one base distant. Instead of sorted cells or RNA, genomic DNA extracted from peripheral blood served as the source for amplifying TCR beta rearrangements. General study outcomes and caveats: An increase in median generation probability over the chemotherapy interval was observed in both cancer cohorts, suggesting that the repertoire was reconstituted through rebound thymic output. In healthy donors, the decline in TCR diversity with age was mainly due to loss of richness, whereas in cancer patients loss of evenness also played a role. According to the authors, the repertoire data do not allow conclusions to be drawn about immunological memory after chemotherapy. Hematological cancer patients had lymphoid organ infiltration, which may itself impair thymic emigration or peripheral T cell expansion. Significantly lower blood TCR diversity and higher clonality were observed in untreated patients with hematological or solid cancers than in age-matched healthy donors.

The junction carries 13 bases between V and J, which are trimmed by 11 bases and 0 bases respectively. The cysteine opens and the phenylalanine closes a CDR3 of 14 amino acids. The retained sequence is limited to the CDR3, 42 bases, with the frame set at the first base. Reading the germline V gene (reference sequence) gives CDR1 LNHDA and CDR2 SQIVND. The rearranged segments are TRBV19 and TRBJ1-4; the D gene is perhaps TRBD1, from 5 matching bases. The clonotype originates from a human donor with a blood cancer. The sequenced sample was blood. The nucleotide sequence is given as TGTGCCTCGGAGGGGAGTGCAACTAATGAAAAACTGTTTTTT. This translates into CASEGSATNEKLFF.